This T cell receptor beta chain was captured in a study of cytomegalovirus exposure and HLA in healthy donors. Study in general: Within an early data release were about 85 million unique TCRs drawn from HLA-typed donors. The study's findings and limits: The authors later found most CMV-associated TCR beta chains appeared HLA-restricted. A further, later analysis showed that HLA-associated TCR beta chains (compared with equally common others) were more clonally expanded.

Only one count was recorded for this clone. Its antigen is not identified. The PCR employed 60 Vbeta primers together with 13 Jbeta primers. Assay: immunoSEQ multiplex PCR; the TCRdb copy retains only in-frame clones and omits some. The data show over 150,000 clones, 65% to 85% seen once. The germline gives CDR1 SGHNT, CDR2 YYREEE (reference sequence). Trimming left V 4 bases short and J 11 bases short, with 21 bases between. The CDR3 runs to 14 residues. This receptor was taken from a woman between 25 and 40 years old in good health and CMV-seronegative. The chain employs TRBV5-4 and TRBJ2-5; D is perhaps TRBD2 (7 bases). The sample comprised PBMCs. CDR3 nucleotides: TGTGCCAGCAGCACCCCCACCACAGGGAGGGAGCAGTACTTC. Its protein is CASSTPTTGREQYF.